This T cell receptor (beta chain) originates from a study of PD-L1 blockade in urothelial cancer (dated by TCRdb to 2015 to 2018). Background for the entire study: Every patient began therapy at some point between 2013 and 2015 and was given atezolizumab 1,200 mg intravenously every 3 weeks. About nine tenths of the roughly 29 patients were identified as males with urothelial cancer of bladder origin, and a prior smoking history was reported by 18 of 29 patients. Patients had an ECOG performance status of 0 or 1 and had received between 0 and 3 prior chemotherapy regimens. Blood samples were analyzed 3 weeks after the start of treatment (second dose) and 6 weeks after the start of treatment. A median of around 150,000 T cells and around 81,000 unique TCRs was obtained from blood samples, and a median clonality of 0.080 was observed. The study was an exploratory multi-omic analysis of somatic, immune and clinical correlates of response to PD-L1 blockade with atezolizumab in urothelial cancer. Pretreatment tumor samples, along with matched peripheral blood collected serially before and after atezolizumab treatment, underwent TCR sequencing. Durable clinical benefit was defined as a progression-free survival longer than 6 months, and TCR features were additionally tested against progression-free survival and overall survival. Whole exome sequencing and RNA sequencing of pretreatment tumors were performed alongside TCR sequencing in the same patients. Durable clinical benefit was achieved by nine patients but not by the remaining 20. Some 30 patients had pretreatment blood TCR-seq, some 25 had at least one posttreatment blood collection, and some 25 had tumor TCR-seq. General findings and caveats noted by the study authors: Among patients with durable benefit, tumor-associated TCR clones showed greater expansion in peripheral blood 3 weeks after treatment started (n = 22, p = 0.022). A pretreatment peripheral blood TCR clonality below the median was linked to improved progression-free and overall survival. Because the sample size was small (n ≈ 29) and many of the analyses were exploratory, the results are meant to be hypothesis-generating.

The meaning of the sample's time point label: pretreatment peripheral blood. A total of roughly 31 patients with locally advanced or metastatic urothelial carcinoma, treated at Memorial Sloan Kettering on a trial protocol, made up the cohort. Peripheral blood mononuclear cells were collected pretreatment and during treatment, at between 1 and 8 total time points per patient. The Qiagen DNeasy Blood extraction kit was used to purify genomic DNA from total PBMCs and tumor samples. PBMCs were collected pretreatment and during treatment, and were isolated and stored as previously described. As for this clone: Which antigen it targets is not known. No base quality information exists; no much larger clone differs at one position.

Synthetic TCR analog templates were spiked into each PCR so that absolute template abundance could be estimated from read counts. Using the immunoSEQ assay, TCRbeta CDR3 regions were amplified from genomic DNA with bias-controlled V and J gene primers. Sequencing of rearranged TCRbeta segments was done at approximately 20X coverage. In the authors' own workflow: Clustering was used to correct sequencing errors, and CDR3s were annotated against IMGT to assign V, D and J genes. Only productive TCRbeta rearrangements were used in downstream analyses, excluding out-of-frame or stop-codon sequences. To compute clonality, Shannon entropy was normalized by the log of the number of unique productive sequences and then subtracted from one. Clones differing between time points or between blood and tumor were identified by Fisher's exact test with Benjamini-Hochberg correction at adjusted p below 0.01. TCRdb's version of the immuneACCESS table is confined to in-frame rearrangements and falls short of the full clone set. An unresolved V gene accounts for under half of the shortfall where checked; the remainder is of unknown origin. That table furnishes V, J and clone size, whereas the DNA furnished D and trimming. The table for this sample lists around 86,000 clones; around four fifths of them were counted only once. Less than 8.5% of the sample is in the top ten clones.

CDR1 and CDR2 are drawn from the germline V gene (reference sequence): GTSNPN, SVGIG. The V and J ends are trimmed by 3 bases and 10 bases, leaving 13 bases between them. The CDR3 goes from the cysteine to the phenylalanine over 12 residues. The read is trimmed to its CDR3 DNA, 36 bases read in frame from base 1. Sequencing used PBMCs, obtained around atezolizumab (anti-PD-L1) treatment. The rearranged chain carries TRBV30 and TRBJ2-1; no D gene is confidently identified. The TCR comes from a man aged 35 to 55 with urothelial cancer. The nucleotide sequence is TGTGCCTGGAGCCTTCCGGGTGAGGAGCAGTTCTTC. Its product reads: CAWSLPGEEQFF.